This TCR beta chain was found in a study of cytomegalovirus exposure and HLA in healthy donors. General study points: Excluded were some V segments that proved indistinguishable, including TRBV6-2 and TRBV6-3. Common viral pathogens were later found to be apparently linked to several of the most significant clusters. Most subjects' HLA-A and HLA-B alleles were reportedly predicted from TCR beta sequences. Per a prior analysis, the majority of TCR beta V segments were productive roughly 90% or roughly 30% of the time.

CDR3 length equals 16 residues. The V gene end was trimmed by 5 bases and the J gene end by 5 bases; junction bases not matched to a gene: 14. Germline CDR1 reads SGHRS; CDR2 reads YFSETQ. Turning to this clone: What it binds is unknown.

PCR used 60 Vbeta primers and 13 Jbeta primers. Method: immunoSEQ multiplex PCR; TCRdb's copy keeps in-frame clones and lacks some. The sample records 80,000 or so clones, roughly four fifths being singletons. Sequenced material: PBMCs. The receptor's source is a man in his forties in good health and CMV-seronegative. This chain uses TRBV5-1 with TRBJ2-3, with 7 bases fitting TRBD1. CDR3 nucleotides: TGCGCCAGCAGGGCCGAAGCTCCACAGGGGAGAGATACGCAGTATTTT. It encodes CASRAEAPQGRDTQYF. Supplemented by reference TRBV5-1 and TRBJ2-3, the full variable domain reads KAGVTQTPRYLIKTRGQQVTLSCSPISGHRSVSWYQQTPGQGLQFLFEYFSETQRNKGNFPGRFSGRQFSNSRSEMNVSTLELGDSALYLCASRAEAPQGRDTQYFGPGTRLTVL.